This T cell receptor (beta chain) comes out of a study of blood T cell repertoires in COVID-19. Study at large: T cells, B-cell-depleted T cells, or PBMCs provided the cDNA or gDNA that served as material.

V shed 4 bases and J shed 3 bases, with 9 bases lying between them. Germline CDR1 and CDR2: PRHDT and FYEKMQ (reference sequence). The CDR3 is 13 residues long. In the original workflow: Amplification of reference gene primers was used by the study to estimate nucleated cell counts. The method was immunoSEQ multiplex PCR; TCRdb's version includes in-frame clones alone and lacks a portion of them. That table gives V, J and clone size, and the DNA gave D and trimming. The sample contains about 200,000 clones, 79% of which appear only once. The table lists this clone with a few counts. This sequence was found in a woman in her thirties or forties with COVID-19, enrolled during active disease. The chain carries TRBV13 and TRBJ1-1; D not resolved. Input material: peripheral blood. The CDR3 spells CASSSSGYTEAFF. The CDR3 DNA reads as TGTGCCAGCAGCTCATCAGGCTACACTGAAGCTTTCTTT.